This T cell receptor beta chain was captured in a study of neurological immune-mediated disorders. This CDR3 has 16 residues. The trim removed 4 bases at V and 7 bases at J, leaving 9 bases unmatched. Germline V CDR1 and CDR2: SGHVS, FNYEAQ. MiXCR was run by TCRdb on the 5' RACE reads, yielding one entry per CDR3 protein. Of 85,000 to 90,000 distinct CDR3 sequences in the sample, around 3.5% were seen once. This clonotype was counted between two and nine times. Its antigen is not identified. A much larger clone differs from this one at a single base, so this may be a read error. Study outcomes and limitations: Falling below healthy controls, multiple sclerosis showed the least TCR clonal expansion, while HTLV-1-associated myelopathy showed the most.

Sequencing was done on a sample of PBMCs. The V call is TRBV7-6, the J call TRBJ2-1; TRBD1 matches 11 bases. The sequence was collected from a woman aged 45 to 65 with multiple sclerosis. The CDR3 DNA follows: TGTGCCAGCAGCTCAGATCCGGACAGGGGGCCTAATGAGCAGTTCTTC. It encodes CASSSDPDRGPNEQFF.